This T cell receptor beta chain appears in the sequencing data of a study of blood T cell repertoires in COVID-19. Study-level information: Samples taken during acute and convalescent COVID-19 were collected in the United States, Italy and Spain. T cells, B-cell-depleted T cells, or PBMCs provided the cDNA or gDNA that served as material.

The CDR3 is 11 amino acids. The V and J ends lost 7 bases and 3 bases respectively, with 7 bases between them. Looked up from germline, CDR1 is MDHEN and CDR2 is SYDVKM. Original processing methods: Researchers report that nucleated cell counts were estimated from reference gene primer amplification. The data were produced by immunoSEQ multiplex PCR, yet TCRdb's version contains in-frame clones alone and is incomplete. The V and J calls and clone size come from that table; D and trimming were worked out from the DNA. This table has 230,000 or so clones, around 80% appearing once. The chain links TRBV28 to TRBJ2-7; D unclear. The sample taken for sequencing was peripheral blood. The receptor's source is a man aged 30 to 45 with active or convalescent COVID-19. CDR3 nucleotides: TGTGCCAGCAAAAACAGCTACGAGCAGTACTTC. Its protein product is CASKNSYEQYF.